This TCR beta chain is drawn from a study of shared clonotypes between healthy human individuals. Method: immunoSEQ multiplex PCR; TCRdb's copy keeps in-frame clones and lacks some. This sample has over a million clones; approximately 96% occur once, and the top ten carry 1.2%. This TCR derives from a man aged 25 to 40 in good health. The specimen sequenced was naive CD4+ T cells sorted from blood. Subset denoted: CD45RA+ positively selected.

The CDR3 DNA sequence: TGTGCCAGCAGCCTCCCCCGACAGGGCCAAACCTACGAGCAGTACTTC. As protein: CASSLPRQGQTYEQYF. The chain joins TRBV6-6 to TRBJ2-7; 7 positions match TRBD1. This CDR3 contains 16 residues. Unmatched junction bases numbered 13, after V lost 6 bases and J lost 2 bases. Germline lookup yields CDR1 MNHNY and CDR2 SVGAGI (reference sequence).